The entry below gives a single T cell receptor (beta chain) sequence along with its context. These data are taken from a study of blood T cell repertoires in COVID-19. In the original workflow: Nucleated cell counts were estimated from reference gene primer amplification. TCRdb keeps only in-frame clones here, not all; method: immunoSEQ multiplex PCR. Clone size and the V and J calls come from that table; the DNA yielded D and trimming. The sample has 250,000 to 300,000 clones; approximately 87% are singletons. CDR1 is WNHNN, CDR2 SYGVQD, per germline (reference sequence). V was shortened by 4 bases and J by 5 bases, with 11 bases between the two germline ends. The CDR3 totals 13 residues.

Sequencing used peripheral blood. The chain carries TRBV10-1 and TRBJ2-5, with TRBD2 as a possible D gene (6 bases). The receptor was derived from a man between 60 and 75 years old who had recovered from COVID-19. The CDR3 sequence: CASSGGGMETQYF. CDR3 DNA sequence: TGCGCCAGCAGTGGTGGCGGGATGGAGACCCAGTACTTC.